The 27 T cell receptor beta chains listed next were all sequenced from one sample in a study of cytomegalovirus exposure and HLA in healthy donors. This PCR relied on a set of 60 Vbeta primers and 13 Jbeta primers. Using immunoSEQ multiplex PCR, the repertoire was profiled, and TCRdb retains in-frame clones only, with some absent. The table has 150,000 or so clones, 80% to 85% seen once. Sequences were obtained from PBMCs. All receptors come from a boy under 10 years old in good health and CMV-seronegative.

The chain employs TRBV5-1 and TRBJ2-3, with D possibly being TRBD2 (7 bases). This CDR3 has 14 residues. CDR1 and CDR2 from the germline V gene are SGHRS and YFSETQ. Trimming took 3 bases from V and 6 from J, leaving 14 bases between them. CDR3 loop: CASSWLGGRDTQYF. CDR3 nucleotides: TGCGCCAGCAGCTGGCTGGGGGGGCGGGATACGCAGTATTTT.

This clone was found a few times. The chain recombines TRBV27 with TRBJ1-1, with 9 bases identical to TRBD1. This CDR3 spans 14 amino acids. Germline lookup yields CDR1 MNHEY and CDR2 SMNVEV (reference sequence). V shed 6 bases and J 4 bases; nucleotides not matched to a gene: 6. CDR3 coding DNA: TGTGCCAGCAGCTGGGACAGGGAGACCACTGAAGCTTTCTTT. It codes for CASSWDRETTEAFF.

This clone was found once. This rearrangement joins TRBV29-1 to TRBJ2-7; a weak D match, TRBD2 (6 bases). The CDR3 spans 17 residues. Trimming left V 4 bases short and J 4 bases short, with 26 bases between. The germline V gene encodes CDR1 SQVTM and CDR2 ANQGSEA. The CDR3 here is CSVGTWMSGRRSYEQYF. The CDR3 nucleotides read TGCAGCGTTGGGACCTGGATGAGCGGGCGTCGGTCGTACGAGCAGTACTTC.

This chain connects TRBV5-1 to TRBJ2-5, with D tentatively TRBD1 (7 bases). The CDR3 length is 15 residues. Germline-derived CDR1 and CDR2 are SGHRS and YFSETQ. V was pared by 4 bases and J by 2 bases, with 15 bases between. The CDR3 DNA sequence: TGCGCCAGCAGCCAGGGGGGCAGGGGGCAAGAGACCCAGTACTTC. Translated: CASSQGGRGQETQYF. Variable domain in full (rest from reference TRBV5-1 and TRBJ2-5): KAGVTQTPRYLIKTRGQQVTLSCSPISGHRSVSWYQQTPGQGLQFLFEYFSETQRNKGNFPGRFSGRQFSNSRSEMNVSTLELGDSALYLCASSQGGRGQETQYFGPGTRLLVL.

This rearrangement joins TRBV19 to TRBJ1-5; no clear D. Trimming cost V 3 bases and J 4 bases, with 10 bases left between them. Per the germline V gene, CDR1 is LNHDA and CDR2 is SQIVND (reference sequence). The CDR3 runs to 14 residues. In nucleotides, the CDR3 is TGTGCCAGTAGTATGCGGGGTTTTAATCAGCCCCAGCATTTT. It yields the protein CASSMRGFNQPQHF.

This chain uses TRBV25-1 with TRBJ2-7; TRBD2 is a possible D gene (5 bases). The CDR3 has 15 residues. V gave up 3 bases and J gave up 2 bases, with 14 bases separating them. CDR1 and CDR2 (germline): MGHDK, SYGVNS. The CDR3 DNA is TGTGCCAGCAGTGATCCCGGCGGGTCAGCCTACGAGCAGTACTTC. It translates to CASSDPGGSAYEQYF.

This chain links TRBV6-1 with TRBJ1-1, with TRBD1 matching over 7 bases. Germline loops: CDR1 MNHNS, CDR2 SASEGT. The junction had 4 bases not matched to a gene; V was cut back by 5 bases and J by 4 bases. The CDR3 runs 13 residues. CDR3 coding DNA: TGTGCCAGCAGTCAACCAGGGGGCACTGAAGCTTTCTTT. It codes for CASSQPGGTEAFF.

The rearrangement links TRBV10-3 to TRBJ1-6; weak D call: TRBD1 (5 bases). Trimming stripped 2 bases from V and 0 bases from J, with 5 bases between. The CDR3 totals 15 residues. The V gene's germline CDR1 is ENHRY and CDR2 SYGVKD. The CDR3 coding sequence is TGTGCCATCAGTGAGACAGGCTCCTATAATTCACCCCTCCACTTT. Its protein product is CAISETGSYNSPLHF.

CDR3 region: CASSLPGRVNEQYF. The CDR3 nucleotides read TGTGCCAGTAGTCTACCTGGCAGGGTCAACGAGCAGTACTTC. The chain joins TRBV19 to TRBJ2-7; D may be TRBD1 (5 bases). The V gene's germline CDR1 is LNHDA and CDR2 SQIVND (reference sequence). The CDR3 has 14 amino acids. Deletions cut 5 bases from V and 5 bases from J, with 16 bases between.

Points on this clone: At the DNA level, this CDR3 is encoded by other sequences in the same sample as well. The chain uses TRBV27 and TRBJ2-7, with D unresolved. Trimming stripped 3 bases from V and 2 bases from J, with 8 bases between. CDR1 and CDR2 from the germline V gene are MNHEY and SMNVEV (reference sequence). This CDR3 has 13 amino acids. In nucleotides, the CDR3 is TGTGCCAGCAGTTTGGGCAGAACCTACGAGCAGTACTTC. Amino acid sequence: CASSLGRTYEQYF.

The chain recombines TRBV27 with TRBJ1-1, with 8 bases fitting TRBD1. Germline V lookup: CDR1 MNHEY, CDR2 SMNVEV (reference sequence). V lost 0 bases, J lost 5 bases, and 5 bases stayed unmatched. The CDR3 totals 15 residues. CDR3 nucleotides: TGTGCCAGCAGTTTATCCAACAGGGGGATGACTGAAGCTTTCTTT. Its protein is CASSLSNRGMTEAFF.

This clone was observed a handful of times. The chain joins TRBV6-5 to TRBJ2-3, with 7 bases that match TRBD1. CDR3 length: 14 residues. The V and J ends lost 7 bases and 2 bases, in that order; junction bases with no gene match: 6. Germline loops: CDR1 MNHEY, CDR2 SVGAGI. The DNA of the CDR3 is TGTGCCAGCACCGGGACAGAATCCACAGATACGCAGTATTTT. Protein: CASTGTESTDTQYF.

In its sample, this clone was seen a few times. V gene TRBV19 combines with J gene TRBJ1-1, with 8 bases lining up with TRBD1. Germline CDR1 and CDR2: LNHDA and SQIVND (reference sequence). V lost 11 bases and J lost 8; bases outside the gene matches: 10. The CDR3 runs to 12 residues. CDR3 sequence: CAGMDREGEAFF. The CDR3 DNA sequence: TGTGCCGGGATGGACAGGGAAGGGGAAGCTTTCTTT.

The chain recombines TRBV9 with TRBJ2-3, with 7 bases identical to TRBD2. J lost 6 bases, V lost 3 bases, and 22 bases had no gene match. The CDR3 spans 19 residues. Germline V lookup: CDR1 SGDLS, CDR2 YYNGEE. The CDR3: CASSGRGGVIGGRGDTQYF. The CDR3 DNA is TGTGCCAGCAGCGGACGGGGTGGGGTAATAGGCGGGAGAGGTGATACGCAGTATTTT.

The chain has TRBV18 and TRBJ1-3; no firm D call. CDR1 is KGHSH and CDR2 is LQKENI in the germline V gene. This CDR3 is built from 15 residues. V dropped 3 bases and J dropped 0 bases, with 9 bases sitting between them. The CDR3, as DNA: TGTGCCAGCTCACCGTTTTCCGTCTCTGGAAACACCATATATTTT. This encodes CASSPFSVSGNTIYF.

The chain employs TRBV9 and TRBJ1-1, with 7 positions matching TRBD1. Losses at the gene ends were 3 bases for V and 5 bases for J; bases not matched to a gene: 7. CDR3 length equals 14 residues. Per germline, CDR1 SGDLS and CDR2 YYNGEE. The CDR3: CASSGPTGRTEAFF. The CDR3 nucleotides are TGTGCCAGCAGCGGCCCGACAGGGAGGACTGAAGCTTTCTTT. The full variable domain, its missing parts supplied by reference TRBV9 and TRBJ1-1, is DSGVTQTPKHLITATGQRVTLRCSPRSGDLSVYWYQQSLDQGLQFLIQYYNGEERAKGNILERFSAQQFPDLHSELNLSSLELGDSALYFCASSGPTGRTEAFFGQGTRLTVV.

The rearrangement links TRBV5-1 to TRBJ1-2, with TRBD1 matching over 7 bases. Looked up from germline, CDR1 is SGHRS and CDR2 is YFSETQ. V dropped 4 bases and J dropped 2; count of bases not matched to a gene: 2. The CDR3 contains 13 residues. The chain's CDR3 is CASSAQGNYGYTF. The CDR3 bases are TGCGCCAGCAGCGCACAGGGGAACTATGGCTACACCTTC.

The chain couples TRBV6-1 to TRBJ1-3, with 8 bases that match TRBD1. Per the germline V gene, CDR1 is MNHNS and CDR2 is SASEGT. The CDR3 runs 17 residues. Germline trimming cut 0 bases from V and 0 bases from J; bases unmatched to any gene: 4. The CDR3 DNA reads as TGTGCCAGCAGTGAAGCGAGACAGGGGACCTCTGGAAACACCATATATTTT. Protein: CASSEARQGTSGNTIYF.

J is TRBJ1-2 and V is TRBV19, with 9 bases aligning to TRBD1. The junction had 11 bases not matched to a gene; V was cut back by 5 bases and J by 4 bases. The CDR3 length is 16 residues. The germline V gene has CDR1 LNHDA and CDR2 SQIVND (reference sequence). The CDR3 region is CASSRDREGLLYGYTF. In DNA form, the CDR3 reads TGTGCCAGTAGTCGGGACAGGGAAGGCCTACTCTATGGCTACACCTTC.

This chain links TRBV2 with TRBJ2-7, with 8 bases that match TRBD2. The CDR3 runs 16 residues. V shed 4 bases and J 0 bases; nucleotides not matched to a gene: 8. From germline, CDR1 is SNHLY and CDR2 FYNNEI. The CDR3 DNA reads as TGTGCCAGCAGTGGACCCGGGGGGGAGAGCTCCTACGAGCAGTACTTC. As protein: CASSGPGGESSYEQYF.

This chain connects TRBV6-5 to TRBJ2-1, with D maybe TRBD1 (6 bases). Germline CDR1 is MNHEY and CDR2 is SVGAGI. The V and J ends lost 6 bases and 7 bases respectively, with 13 bases between them. This CDR3 spans 13 amino acids. DNA of the CDR3: TGTGCCAGCAGCCAACAGGGCCTGAATGAGCAGTTCTTC. Translating gives CASSQQGLNEQFF.

In this sample, this clone turned up once. The rearrangement joins TRBV2 to TRBJ1-5, with 7 nucleotides matching TRBD1. Germline V lookup: CDR1 SNHLY, CDR2 FYNNEI. The CDR3 sequence is 17 residues long. V shed 6 bases, J shed 0 bases, and the junction held 11 bases outside the gene matches. CDR3 amino acids: CASRDRRQGFSNQPQHF. CDR3 nucleotides: TGTGCCAGCAGGGACCGCCGACAGGGATTTAGCAATCAGCCCCAGCATTTT.

The chain is built from TRBV5-1 and TRBJ2-2; no reliable D call. The germline V and J ends were trimmed by 0 bases and 4 bases, with 7 bases remaining between them. This CDR3 spans 14 amino acids. Germline loops: CDR1 SGHRS, CDR2 YFSETQ. In DNA form, the CDR3 reads TGCGCCAGCAGCTTGGAGACATTCACCGGGGAGCTGTTTTTT. Translation: CASSLETFTGELFF.

The V and J genes are TRBV6-1 and TRBJ2-3; TRBD2 agrees at 7 bases. Trimming removed 3 bases from V and 2 bases from J; junction bases left unmatched: 5. Germline V CDR1 and CDR2: MNHNS, SASEGT. The CDR3 has 15 amino acids. In DNA, the CDR3 is TGTGCCAGCAGTGATAGCGGGCCAGACACAGATACGCAGTATTTT. Encoded protein: CASSDSGPDTDTQYF.

V usage is TRBV4-1 and J usage is TRBJ2-2; possibly TRBD2 for D (5 bases). Germline loops: CDR1 MGHRA, CDR2 YSYEKL. The V and J ends lost 0 bases and 4 bases respectively, with 12 bases between them. The CDR3 consists of 16 residues. CDR3 in DNA: TGCGCCAGCAGCCAAGAGGGCCTAGCTCTCACCGGGGAGCTGTTTTTT. Amino acids: CASSQEGLALTGELFF.

The rearrangement uses TRBV28 and TRBJ2-7; the match to TRBD1 covers 7 bases. This CDR3 has 14 residues. Germline CDR1 is MDHEN and CDR2 is SYDVKM. The V gene end was trimmed by 2 bases and the J gene end by 10 bases; junction bases not matched to a gene: 11. The CDR3: CASSLGTEGRKQYF. CDR3 DNA: TGTGCCAGCAGTTTAGGGACAGAGGGAAGGAAACAGTACTTC.

This clone was detected only once. The chain is built from TRBV27 and TRBJ2-1; D remains ambiguous. CDR3 size: 15 residues. CDR1 and CDR2 from the germline V gene are MNHEY and SMNVEV (reference sequence). Trimming took off 4 bases at V and 0 bases at J, with 10 bases between the two ends. The CDR3 nucleotides read TGTGCCAGCAGTTCAGGCCGAAACTCCTACAATGAGCAGTTCTTC. This gives the protein CASSSGRNSYNEQFF.